A single sample gave rise to the 2 T cell receptor beta chains below, sequenced in a study of shared clonotypes between healthy human individuals. Terminally differentiated effector memory CD45RA+ cells were excluded by CCR7 positive selection of CD45RO-negative cells. Produced via immunoSEQ multiplex PCR; TCRdb's table is partial and in-frame only. The table includes roughly 570,000 clones, 95% to 98% detected once. Material: naive CD8+ T cells sorted from blood. The receptors were sampled from a man younger than 45 in good health.

J is TRBJ1-3 and V is TRBV4-1; TRBD1 might be the D (5 bases). Trimming pared 4 bases from V and 4 bases from J, leaving 14 bases between. The germline V gene encodes CDR1 MGHRA and CDR2 YSYEKL. This CDR3 is 15 amino acids long. The CDR3 DNA follows: TGCGCCAGCAGCCCGCGAATGACAGCAGGAAACACCATATATTTT. Translating gives CASSPRMTAGNTIYF.

J is TRBJ2-7 and V is TRBV6-4, with TRBD2 identical over 10 bases. Germline assignment: CDR1 MRHNA and CDR2 SNTAGT. There are 15 residues in the CDR3. V trimming: 6 bases; J trimming: 6 bases; junction bases outside the gene matches: 11. For the CDR3, the DNA is TGTGCCAGCAGCCAGAAGCGGGAGGGCCGGTGCGAGCAGTACTTC. Protein sequence: CASSQKREGRCEQYF.